This T cell receptor beta chain was recorded in a study of PD-1 blockade in classical Hodgkin lymphoma. V lost 6 bases to trimming and J lost 4 bases; unmatched junction nucleotides: 1. Germline CDR1 and CDR2: MNHEY and SVGAGI. The CDR3 covers 13 residues. TCRdb keeps only in-frame clones here, not all; method: immunoSEQ multiplex PCR. The table shows over 14,000 clones, with 80% to 90% occurring only once. In every patient, relapse followed autologous stem cell transplantation, while exposure to brentuximab vedotin differed. The table lists this clone with a count of one. Sequencing used peripheral blood mononuclear cells (PBMCs), obtained before the second cycle of nivolumab. The receptor was isolated from a human donor with classical Hodgkin lymphoma. This rearrangement joins TRBV6-5 to TRBJ2-3, with 10 bases lining up with TRBD1. CDR3 amino acids: CASSGTGADTQYF. The CDR3 DNA sequence: TGTGCCAGCAGCGGGACAGGGGCAGATACGCAGTATTTT.